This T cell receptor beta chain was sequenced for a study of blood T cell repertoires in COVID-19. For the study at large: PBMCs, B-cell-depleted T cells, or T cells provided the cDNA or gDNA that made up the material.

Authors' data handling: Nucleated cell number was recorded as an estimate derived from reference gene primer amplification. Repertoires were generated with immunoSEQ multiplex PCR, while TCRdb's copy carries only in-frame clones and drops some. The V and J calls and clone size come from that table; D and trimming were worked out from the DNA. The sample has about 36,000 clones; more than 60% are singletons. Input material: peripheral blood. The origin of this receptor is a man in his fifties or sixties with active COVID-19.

CDR3 coding DNA: TGTGCCGGCCAGCGGGGGGCCCCGAGCTCCTACAATGAGCAGTTCTTC. Translated, it gives CAGQRGAPSSYNEQFF. The chain employs TRBV2 and TRBJ2-1, with TRBD2 matching 9 bases. Germline V gene data show CDR1 as SNHLY and CDR2 as FYNNEI. This CDR3 region has 16 residues. Trimming cost V 11 bases and J 0 bases; bases outside gene matches: 11.